This T cell receptor (beta chain) was found in a study of human T cells and chemical hapten exposure. Study-wide context: Upper-back patches of 0.01% DPC were read at 6 days.

Comment on this clonotype: The antigen is unknown.

Time point: patch test 2, 6 weeks after DPC sensitization. Treatment denoted: therapeutic diphenylcyclopropenone sensitization with weekly scalp DPC. Total RNA extraction was carried out from unfractionated whole blood. Prior to each patch test being applied, blood was drawn. Losses at the gene ends were 0 bases for V and 5 bases for J; bases not matched to a gene: 2. The CDR3 length is 14 residues. The germline V gene encodes CDR1 SGHNT and CDR2 YYREEE (reference sequence). Study-wide findings and caveats: Alopecia was present in the donors, so their immune response may differ from healthy people's. No alteration of TCRs above 1 in 1000 frequency was seen with DPC sensitization.

MiXCR was run by TCRdb on the RACE reads, yielding one entry per CDR3 protein. This sample yields 35,000 to 50,000 distinct CDR3 sequences, of which 9.6% are seen a single time; 11% to 15% belongs to the top ten. The sequence came from a woman aged 25 to 39 with alopecia areata. Some clones in this sample may be carry-over from other donors' samples. Here the sequenced sample was whole blood, taken in connection with sensitization to the hapten diphenylcyclopropenone (DPC). This rearrangement joins TRBV5-4 to TRBJ2-1; 7 bases align to TRBD2. The CDR3 loop is CASSLGTRDNEQFF. As DNA, the CDR3 is TGTGCCAGCAGCTTGGGGACTAGGGACAATGAGCAGTTCTTC.